This T cell receptor beta chain is drawn from a study of shared T cell receptors in the human thymus. Germline CDR1 LNHNV, CDR2 YYDKDF (reference sequence). V lost 0 bases and J lost 2; bases outside the gene matches: 13. The length of the CDR3 is 19 residues. The protocol was immunoSEQ multiplex PCR, while the TCRdb copy is restricted to in-frame clones and leaves out a portion. The table lists about 710,000 clones, more than 75% of them singletons. These same records also appear under a second study, on human thymus T cells. From that second work: Corrective cardiac surgery supplied the resected thymus tissue.

The chain links TRBV15 to TRBJ2-4; 7 bases map to TRBD1. Sequenced input: thymocytes. This TCR came from a boy in the first two years of life with a congenital heart defect. CDR3 DNA: TGTGCCACCAGCAGAGATCCCCTAGACAGGGAAAGAACCAAAAACATTCAGTACTTC. Encoded protein: CATSRDPLDRERTKNIQYF.